This TCR beta chain was sequenced in a study of blood T cells in healthy people across ages. Study-wide results and caveats: Fewer expanded clones and more diversity marked long-lived versus aged donors. Naive and antigen-experienced cells could not be conclusively compared, given unsorted PBMCs.

A second PCR of roughly 7 to 11 cycles used a sample-barcoded 5' primer and a J-beta primer mix. Using its own MiXCR run on the 5' RACE reads, TCRdb lists one record per CDR3 protein. The data contain around 780,000 distinct CDR3 sequences, roughly 25% of them singletons. The V gene's germline CDR1 is DFQATT and CDR2 SNEGSKA (reference sequence). The CDR3 runs to 15 residues. With 5 bases removed from V and 2 bases from J, the gap between germline ends came to 17 bases. Concerning this clonotype: Antigen specificity is unknown.

These data also featured in a second study, about T cells of mothers and their children.

This clonotype was obtained from a boy younger than 18 in good health. The genes are TRBV20-1 and TRBJ2-3, with no clear D. The sequencing sample was made of blood. CDR3 DNA sequence: TGCAGTGCTGGAATTCCGGACGTAGACACAGATACGCAGTATTTT. Its translation is CSAGIPDVDTDTQYF.